Included here is one T cell receptor (beta chain) sequence, with context. Its antigen is unknown. The data were obtained in a study of a mutant IDH1 vaccine in newly diagnosed glioma. TCRdb's copy holds only in-frame clones and misses some; the assay was immunoSEQ multiplex PCR. This table holds roughly 76,000 clones, over 75% found once. Germline loops: CDR1 SGHNT, CDR2 YYREEE (reference sequence). The ends lost 0 bases at V and 14 bases at J; junction bases unmatched: 5. This CDR3 spans 15 amino acids. Stated time point: week 23, last vaccination. The vaccine gave 300 ug of a 20-mer mutant IDH1 peptide subcutaneously per dose.

The source material was PBMCs, sampled from a glioma patient whose treatment included an IDH1 peptide vaccine. This chain connects TRBV5-4 to TRBJ2-4; TRBD2 matches at 16 bases. This clonotype originated in a young man with glioma. Some clones in this sample may be carry-over from other donors' samples. As DNA, the CDR3 is TGTGCCAGCAGCTTGGACGGGACTAGCGGGAGGGGGGAGTACTTC. This encodes CASSLDGTSGRGEYF.